The 11 T cell receptor beta chains below all came from one sample that was sequenced in a study of T cells in localized non-small cell lung cancer. Assay used: immunoSEQ multiplex PCR; TCRdb lists only in-frame clones, some missing. Here the sample spans 15,000 to 20,000 clones, 85% being singletons. Sample: peripheral blood, taken before any cancer treatment. Source of these receptors: a male donor at least 60 years old with stage I lung adenocarcinoma.

V gene TRBV5-1 combines with J gene TRBJ2-6; D is unclear. Germline CDR1 is SGHRS and CDR2 is YFSETQ. Trimming left V 5 bases short and J 2 bases short, with 14 bases between. The length of the CDR3 is 16 residues. CDR3 amino acids: CASSPGPATGANVLTF. The CDR3 DNA reads as TGCGCCAGCAGTCCCGGGCCCGCGACTGGGGCCAACGTCCTGACTTTC.

The rearrangement uses TRBV7-9 and TRBJ2-5; TRBD1 matches at 11 bases. V was pared by 5 bases and J by 2 bases, with 7 bases of the junction left unmatched. The CDR3 length is 16 residues. Germline V lookup: CDR1 SEHNR, CDR2 FQNEAQ (reference sequence). The CDR3 region has the DNA TGTGCCAGCAGCCGCATGTGGGACAGGGGGCAAGAGACCCAGTACTTC. Translating it yields CASSRMWDRGQETQYF.

This sequence joins TRBV4-2 and TRBJ2-1, with 7 bases fitting TRBD2. The trim removed 1 base at V and 4 bases at J, leaving 7 bases unmatched. This CDR3 contains 16 residues. Germline V gene data show CDR1 as LGHNA and CDR2 as YNFKEQ. The CDR3 reads CASSQGASGVYNEQFF. The CDR3 DNA is TGTGCCAGCAGCCAAGGGGCCAGCGGGGTATACAATGAGCAGTTCTTC.

The chain links TRBV28 to TRBJ1-6, with D possibly TRBD1 on 6 matching bases. The CDR3 covers 15 residues. Trimming pared 5 bases from V and 14 bases from J, leaving 22 bases between. CDR1 and CDR2 (germline): MDHEN, SYDVKM. This CDR3 reads CASSITMDSSGSLHF. The CDR3 DNA reads TGTGCCAGCAGTATCACCATGGACAGCTCCGGGTCCCTCCACTTT. The variable domain in full, with the rest retrieved from reference TRBV28 and TRBJ1-6, is DVKVTQSSRYLVKRTGEKVFLECVQDMDHENMFWYRQDPGLGLRLIYFSYDVKMKEKGDIPEGYSVSREKKERFSLILESASTNQTSMYLCASSITMDSSGSLHFGNGTRLTVT.

Comments on this clone: Additional DNA sequences in this sample encode the identical CDR3. The J gene is TRBJ1-4, the V gene TRBV2; 9 nucleotides agree with TRBD1. This CDR3 contains 15 residues. Germline CDR1 reads SNHLY; CDR2 reads FYNNEI. V lost 5 bases to trimming and J lost 7 bases; unmatched junction nucleotides: 8. This CDR3 is CASSPRGTGREKLFF. The CDR3 DNA reads as TGTGCCAGCAGTCCCCGAGGGACAGGGCGTGAAAAACTGTTTTTT.

The gene calls are TRBV11-3 and TRBJ2-1; 10 bases fit TRBD2. Per germline, CDR1 SGHNT and CDR2 YENEEA. With V trimmed by 1 base and J by 7 bases, 4 bases remained unmatched. CDR3 length: 15 residues. The CDR3 loop reads CASSLGVAGGNEQFF. DNA of the CDR3: TGTGCCAGCAGCTTAGGGGTAGCGGGAGGTAATGAGCAGTTCTTC.

The gene calls are TRBV5-1 and TRBJ2-7; the D gene is possibly TRBD1 (6 bases). The V end lost 4 bases, the J end lost 3 bases, and 11 bases lay between the germline ends. The CDR3 consists of 13 residues. Germline CDR1 SGHRS, CDR2 YFSETQ. CDR3 DNA sequence: TGCGCCAGCAGCCCAGGACAGAGCTACGAGCAGTACTTC. Translating it yields CASSPGQSYEQYF. The full variable domain, rest sourced from reference TRBV5-1 and TRBJ2-7, is KAGVTQTPRYLIKTRGQQVTLSCSPISGHRSVSWYQQTPGQGLQFLFEYFSETQRNKGNFPGRFSGRQFSNSRSEMNVSTLELGDSALYLCASSPGQSYEQYFGPGTRLTVT.

This clone occurred once. This chain uses TRBV7-9 with TRBJ2-1; 7 bases map to TRBD1. There are 16 residues in the CDR3. Germline assignment: CDR1 SEHNR and CDR2 FQNEAQ (reference sequence). Germline trimming cut 7 bases from V and 3 bases from J; bases unmatched to any gene: 12. In DNA form, the CDR3 reads TGTGCCAGCACCAGGGGGTCGGGACGGATCTACAATGAGCAGTTCTTC. This codes for CASTRGSGRIYNEQFF.

This chain uses TRBV4-3 with TRBJ2-7, with D possibly TRBD2 on 6 matching bases. The CDR3 consists of 14 residues. Germline CDR1 reads LGHNA; CDR2 reads YSLEER. V lost 4 bases and J 3 bases, leaving 13 bases between the germline ends. CDR3 protein: CASSPLRGYYEQYF. The DNA for the CDR3 is TGCGCCAGCAGCCCCCTCCGGGGGTACTACGAGCAGTACTTC.

This chain uses TRBV28 with TRBJ1-2; no reliable D call. The CDR3 has 15 amino acids. The V and J ends lost 5 bases and 1 base respectively, with 14 bases between them. Germline values: CDR1 MDHEN, CDR2 SYDVKM. CDR3 sequence: CASSLLPGGNYGYTF. CDR3 coding DNA: TGTGCCAGCAGTCTCCTCCCCGGCGGTAACTATGGCTACACCTTC.

This clone was found once. The rearrangement uses TRBV10-3 and TRBJ2-3, with a possible D match to TRBD2 (6 bases). The germline gives CDR1 ENHRY, CDR2 SYGVKD. This CDR3 spans 16 amino acids. V lost 6 bases, J lost 4 bases, and 20 bases lay in between. This CDR3 is CAISYAGAGFADTQYF. The CDR3 region has the DNA TGTGCCATCAGCTATGCAGGAGCGGGCTTCGCAGATACGCAGTATTTT.